The 16 T cell receptor beta chains given below trace back to one sample, sequenced in a study of blood T cell repertoires in COVID-19. Method: immunoSEQ multiplex PCR; TCRdb's copy keeps in-frame clones and lacks some. In the table there are 80,000 or so clones, roughly 80% of which are singletons. Material for sequencing was peripheral blood. The receptors were sampled from a human donor in a cohort sampled during active COVID-19.

This chain uses TRBV19 with TRBJ1-2, with D hard to call. The CDR3 covers 15 residues. Germline assignment: CDR1 LNHDA and CDR2 SQIVND (reference sequence). V gave up 4 bases and J gave up 4 bases, with 16 bases separating them. In DNA, the CDR3 is TGTGCCAGTAGTAGCGCGGGTGATGGGATCTATGGCTACACCTTC. Translating gives CASSSAGDGIYGYTF. The variable domain in full, completed from reference TRBV19 and TRBJ1-2, reads DGGITQSPKYLFRKEGQNVTLSCEQNLNHDAMYWYRQDPGQGLRLIYYSQIVNDFQKGDIAEGYSVSREKKESFPLTVTSAQKNPTAFYLCASSSAGDGIYGYTFGSGTRLTVV.

The chain uses TRBV10-3 and TRBJ1-1, with TRBD1 identical over 8 bases. From germline, CDR1 is ENHRY and CDR2 SYGVKD. CDR3 length: 12 residues. V trimming: 5 bases; J trimming: 9 bases; junction bases outside the gene matches: 5. As DNA, the CDR3 is TGTGCCATCAGTAAGGGACAGGTTCAAGCTTTCTTT. This sequence encodes CAISKGQVQAFF.

This CDR3 reads CAWSFPDRGREKLFF. The DNA of the CDR3 is TGTGCCTGGAGTTTCCCTGACAGGGGGCGGGAAAAACTGTTTTTT. The chain joins TRBV30 to TRBJ1-4; TRBD1 matches at 10 bases. The CDR3 contains 15 residues. Germline assignment: CDR1 GTSNPN and CDR2 SVGIG (reference sequence). Losses at the gene ends were 2 bases for V and 8 bases for J; bases not matched to a gene: 8.

This clone was observed a single time. This chain connects TRBV12-3 or TRBV12-4 to TRBJ1-2; no clear D gene. V lost 2 bases and J 2 bases, leaving 3 bases between the germline ends. This CDR3 comprises 12 residues. DNA for the CDR3: TGTGCCAGCAGTTTACAGAACTATGGCTACACCTTC. Amino acid sequence: CASSLQNYGYTF.

The chain combines TRBV5-8 with TRBJ1-5; 9 bases line up with TRBD1. This CDR3 region has 14 residues. V dropped 4 bases and J dropped 6; count of bases not matched to a gene: 5. Germline lookup yields CDR1 SGHTS and CDR2 YDEGEE. In DNA form, the CDR3 reads TGTGCCAGCAGCCGTGGGACAGGGAGTCAGCCCCAGCATTTT. Its protein product is CASSRGTGSQPQHF.

The CDR3 reads CASSPLGGPSYEQYF. The CDR3 nucleotides read TGTGCCAGCAGCCCCCTAGGGGGCCCCTCCTACGAGCAGTACTTC. The J gene is TRBJ2-7, the V gene TRBV7-9; 7 bases align to TRBD1. Germline CDR1 reads SEHNR; CDR2 reads FQNEAQ (reference sequence). The CDR3 totals 15 residues. Trimming took 5 bases from V and 0 from J; bases not matched to a gene: 7.

The V gene is TRBV6-5, the J gene TRBJ1-2; 8 positions match TRBD1. J was trimmed by 4 bases and V by 0 bases; bases with no gene match: 7. CDR3 length: 16 residues. Germline CDR1 reads MNHEY; CDR2 reads SVGAGI. CDR3 DNA: TGTGCCAGCAGTTACTCCCCTTCAGGGGGCACCTATGGCTACACCTTC. It translates to CASSYSPSGGTYGYTF.

J is TRBJ1-2 and V is TRBV7-6; no clear D. There are 17 residues in the CDR3. Trimming pared 2 bases from V and 8 bases from J, leaving 24 bases between. CDR1 is SGHVS, CDR2 FNYEAQ, per germline. This CDR3 reads CASSLSKKVTGSPGYTF. The CDR3 bases are TGTGCCAGCAGCTTATCTAAGAAGGTGACGGGTTCCCCAGGCTACACCTTC.

This clone occurred a few times. For the CDR3, the DNA is TGTGCCAGCAGTCGAACAGGGGGCGCGTCCTACGAGCAGTACTTC. This gives the protein CASSRTGGASYEQYF. V is TRBV6-5 and J is TRBJ2-7, with TRBD1 identical over 9 bases. This CDR3 has 15 residues. V shed 5 bases and J 1 base; nucleotides not matched to a gene: 6. Germline-derived CDR1 and CDR2 are MNHEY and SVGAGI.

This chain links TRBV6-5 with TRBJ2-7; tentative D call: TRBD2 (6 bases). Germline V lookup: CDR1 MNHEY, CDR2 SVGAGI. Trimming stripped 7 bases from V and 6 bases from J, with 16 bases between. The CDR3 has 13 amino acids. DNA for the CDR3: TGTGCCAGCACGTGGGCGCGGGGCGGCGAGCAGTACTTC. It is translated as CASTWARGGEQYF.

With regard to this clone: The sample carries other DNA sequences with the same CDR3. The chain links TRBV5-1 to TRBJ2-7; tentatively, D is TRBD1 (6 bases). With 1 base removed from V and 1 base from J, the gap between germline ends came to 9 bases. The CDR3 extends over 14 amino acids. Looked up from germline, CDR1 is SGHRS and CDR2 is YFSETQ. The CDR3 region has the DNA TGCGCCAGCAGCTTGCAGGGGATTTCCTACGAGCAGTACTTC. This sequence encodes CASSLQGISYEQYF.

The genes are TRBV15 and TRBJ2-7; 8 bases fit TRBD2. Germline V gene lookup returns CDR1 LNHNV and CDR2 YYDKDF (reference sequence). The CDR3 sequence is 16 residues long. The V gene end was trimmed by 1 base and the J gene end by 7 bases; junction bases not matched to a gene: 12. CDR3 residues: CATSRGIAGPEGEQYF. Here the CDR3 DNA reads TGTGCCACCAGCAGAGGGATAGCGGGGCCAGAAGGGGAGCAGTACTTC.

This chain links TRBV6-5 with TRBJ2-6; D remains unclear. With 2 bases removed from V and 0 bases from J, the gap between germline ends came to 5 bases. This CDR3 has 15 residues. The V gene's germline CDR1 is MNHEY and CDR2 SVGAGI. The CDR3 sequence: CASSYGVSGANVLTF. The CDR3 nucleotides read TGTGCCAGCAGTTACGGAGTCTCTGGGGCCAACGTCCTGACTTTC.

The CDR3 DNA reads as TGTGCCAGCAGCTTAAGGGGGCTCTCCTACGAGCAGTACTTC. The encoded protein is CASSLRGLSYEQYF. The chain recombines TRBV7-2 with TRBJ2-7; 7 bases fit TRBD1. Per the germline V gene, CDR1 is SGHTA and CDR2 is FQGNSA. The CDR3 extends over 14 amino acids. V shed 2 bases and J 0 bases; nucleotides not matched to a gene: 1.

This sequence joins TRBV5-1 and TRBJ2-5; perhaps TRBD1 as D (6 bases). The CDR3 runs to 15 residues. Trimming removed 0 bases from V and 5 bases from J, with 14 bases in between. CDR1 is SGHRS and CDR2 is YFSETQ in the germline V gene. CDR3 coding DNA: TGCGCCAGCAGCTTGGACCTTACAGGGTGGGAGACCCAGTACTTC. This codes for CASSLDLTGWETQYF.

V and J are TRBV2 and TRBJ1-3; the D gene is possibly TRBD1 (6 bases). The V gene's germline CDR1 is SNHLY and CDR2 FYNNEI. This CDR3 spans 14 amino acids. Trimming cost V 5 bases and J 4 bases, with 12 bases left between them. DNA of the CDR3: TGTGCCAGCAGTATTACAGGGTCCGGAAACACCATATATTTT. It is translated as CASSITGSGNTIYF.